The next 11 T cell receptor beta chains were all read from a single sample in a study of blood T cell repertoires in COVID-19. Measured with immunoSEQ multiplex PCR; TCRdb has only the in-frame clones, and not every one. The data contain fewer than 250,000 clones, 80% to 90% of them singletons. Sequencing input: peripheral blood. Receptors were obtained from a man aged 30-40 years with active or convalescent COVID-19.

This clone has just a few counts. This rearrangement joins TRBV18 to TRBJ1-2; TRBD1 matches at 7 bases. The trim removed 2 bases at V and 3 bases at J, leaving 6 bases unmatched. The CDR3 loop spans 15 amino acids. From germline, CDR1 is KGHSH and CDR2 LQKENI. The CDR3 nucleotides are TGTGCCAGCTCACCAACGGCAGGGGGTGACTATGGCTACACCTTC. It is translated as CASSPTAGGDYGYTF.

The chain combines TRBV11-2 with TRBJ2-1, with TRBD1 as a possible D gene (6 bases). This CDR3 has 12 amino acids. Germline V CDR1 and CDR2: SGHAT, FQNNGV. Trimming left V 5 bases short and J 10 bases short, with 12 bases between. The CDR3 spells CASSPRGWEQFF. The CDR3 bases are TGTGCCAGCAGCCCGAGGGGGTGGGAGCAGTTCTTC.

J is TRBJ1-5 and V is TRBV6-5; D may be TRBD1 (5 bases). Germline V gene lookup returns CDR1 MNHEY and CDR2 SVGAGI. Trimming pared 0 bases from V and 4 bases from J, leaving 10 bases between. The CDR3 sequence is 15 residues long. The CDR3 is CASSYSREGNQPQHF. The CDR3 DNA sequence: TGTGCCAGCAGTTACTCCCGGGAGGGGAATCAGCCCCAGCATTTT.

The chain uses TRBV9 and TRBJ2-3; 10 bases align to TRBD2. The germline gives CDR1 SGDLS, CDR2 YYNGEE. The CDR3 is 16 amino acids. The V gene end was trimmed by 0 bases and the J gene end by 2 bases; junction bases not matched to a gene: 3. The CDR3 loop is CASSVGLAGATDTQYF. The CDR3 DNA follows: TGTGCCAGCAGCGTAGGCCTAGCGGGGGCCACAGATACGCAGTATTTT. Full variable domain (missing parts from reference TRBV9 and TRBJ2-3): DSGVTQTPKHLITATGQRVTLRCSPRSGDLSVYWYQQSLDQGLQFLIQYYNGEERAKGNILERFSAQQFPDLHSELNLSSLELGDSALYFCASSVGLAGATDTQYFGPGTRLTVL.

The V gene is TRBV7-2, the J gene TRBJ1-4, with TRBD1 matching over 9 bases. The CDR3 runs 15 residues. CDR1 SGHTA and CDR2 FQGNSA come from the germline V gene. V lost 5 bases, J lost 5 bases, and 6 bases stayed unmatched. The CDR3, as DNA: TGTGCCAGCAGCCTCCGACAGGGGGGGAATGAAAAACTGTTTTTT. It codes for CASSLRQGGNEKLFF.

The rearrangement joins TRBV6-2 or TRBV6-3 to TRBJ1-1; D remains ambiguous. The germline V gene has CDR1 MNHEY and CDR2 SVGEGT. Trimming cost V 0 bases and J 6 bases, with 8 bases left between them. The CDR3 sequence is 13 residues long. Here the CDR3 reads CASSYSRTAEAFF. The CDR3 DNA reads TGTGCCAGCAGTTACTCTCGCACAGCTGAAGCTTTCTTT.

The chain is built from TRBV5-6 and TRBJ2-7; the D gene is possibly TRBD2 (6 bases). The length of the CDR3 is 17 residues. Germline CDR1 is SGHDT and CDR2 is YYEEEE. V lost 0 bases and J lost 4, with 20 bases in between. The CDR3 DNA reads TGTGCCAGCAGCTTGGGTCTCCCTGGAGCGGGCTTTTACGAGCAGTACTTC. It translates to CASSLGLPGAGFYEQYF.

A single count supports this clone. The gene calls are TRBV27 and TRBJ1-2; no firm D call. Germline assignment: CDR1 MNHEY and CDR2 SMNVEV (reference sequence). Trimming left V 6 bases short and J 6 bases short, with 14 bases between. The CDR3 has 13 residues. The CDR3 protein is CASSPPGVHGYTF. Here the CDR3 DNA reads TGTGCCAGCAGCCCCCCGGGTGTCCATGGCTACACCTTC.

The V gene is TRBV28, the J gene TRBJ2-3; 9 bases are shared with TRBD2. The V gene's germline CDR1 is MDHEN and CDR2 SYDVKM. J gave up 5 bases and V 4 bases, and 10 bases lay outside the gene matches. CDR3 length: 16 residues. CDR3 sequence reads: CASSWGRAGGQDTQYF. As DNA, the CDR3 is TGTGCCAGCAGTTGGGGAAGAGCGGGAGGCCAAGATACGCAGTATTTT.

The chain couples TRBV19 to TRBJ1-1; D gene ambiguous. Trimming stripped 7 bases from V and 6 bases from J, with 15 bases between. This CDR3 has 13 amino acids. From germline, CDR1 is LNHDA and CDR2 SQIVND (reference sequence). The CDR3 sequence is CASTLRRGAEAFF. In nucleotides, the CDR3 is TGTGCCAGTACCCTGAGGCGGGGAGCTGAAGCTTTCTTT.

This rearrangement joins TRBV2 to TRBJ1-3, with 7 nucleotides matching TRBD1. The ends lost 3 bases at V and 2 bases at J; junction bases unmatched: 4. This CDR3 is 15 amino acids long. Germline V gene lookup returns CDR1 SNHLY and CDR2 FYNNEI. CDR3 bases: TGTGCCAGCAGTGACTACGGGACAGCTGGAAACACCATATATTTT. Translation gives CASSDYGTAGNTIYF.